The present T cell receptor (beta chain) was sequenced within a study of cytomegalovirus exposure and HLA in healthy donors. V was pared by 1 base and J by 5 bases, with 9 bases between. The germline CDR1 and CDR2 sequences are SEHNR and FQNEAQ (reference sequence). This CDR3 contains 15 residues. In the PCR, 60 Vbeta and 13 Jbeta primers were used. Profiled with immunoSEQ multiplex PCR; TCRdb holds only in-frame clones, not every one. The sample lists 170,000 or so clones, more than 60% occurring once. The TCR comes from a woman aged 30 to 39 in good health and CMV-seronegative. V usage is TRBV7-9 and J usage is TRBJ1-6; the D is unclear. Sequencing was done on a sample of PBMCs. Here the CDR3 reads CASSLDASNNSPLHF. The CDR3 DNA reads as TGTGCCAGCAGCTTAGATGCGTCGAATAATTCACCCCTCCACTTT.